This is a list of T cell receptor beta chains from one sample in a study of identical twins. TCRdb re-called the 5' RACE reads with MiXCR, one entry per CDR3 protein. The sample comprises around 370,000 distinct CDR3 sequences, approximately 8.7% of which are singletons, and approximately 9.3% rests with the top ten. Material for sequencing was naive T cells sorted from blood. These receptor sequences come from a woman aged 45-60 years in good health. Both conserved end residues are part of each CDR3.

V gene	CDR3 protein
TRBV5-1	CASRPAGTSARELFF
TRBV27	CASSLTTGARYGYTF
TRBV7-9	CASSRLAQENSPLHF
TRBV20-1	CSASGGLAGGVSYEQYF
TRBV14	CASSPGVGGNSPLHF
TRBV27	CASSLREFTEAFF
TRBV11-3	CASSTHTSGASYEQYF
TRBV2	CASSDFRTGGLSGANVLTF
TRBV11-2	CASSFAGVAEQFF
TRBV28	CASSRQGSGRYEQFF
TRBV5-6	CAYEDRRNTGELFF
TRBV12-3/TRBV12-4	CASRAGQSGTQPQHF
TRBV12-3/TRBV12-4	CASSLLAGSSGANVLTF
TRBV12-3/TRBV12-4	CASRTGQPLLGNEQFF
TRBV11-2	CASSTAINEQFF
TRBV27	CASSRAGVGNTIYF
TRBV12-3/TRBV12-4	CASSFGTGGEKLFF
TRBV29-1	CSVEDHKSEAFF
TRBV4-2	CASSQVVAESTDTQYF
TRBV10-3	CAISESRDYSYNEQFF
TRBV20-1	CSVPGPLIEKLFF
TRBV10-3	CAISDTSTDTQYF
TRBV4-1	CASSQDQAVNSPLHF
TRBV3-1	CASSQTGGGKNTGELFF
TRBV3-1	CASSQDPVAKTAFF
TRBV5-1	CASSLVSSGIDEQYF
TRBV29-1	CIRQGCGADTQYF
TRBV19	CASSISSTGYEQYF
TRBV11-3	CASSLRTGVSSYNEQFF